This TCR beta chain was identified during a study of cytomegalovirus exposure and HLA in healthy donors. Turning to the study itself: The approximately 130 validation repertoires and the approximately 700 first-cohort repertoires shared a platform, a later analysis reported.

The CDR3 is made up of 15 amino acids. Germline trimming cut 0 bases from V and 4 bases from J; bases unmatched to any gene: 4. Germline V CDR1 and CDR2: SGHNT, YYREEE (reference sequence). Study findings and constraints: Three CMV-associated chains were confirmed in vitro to be specific for CMV antigens.

Only one count was recorded for this clone. What it binds is unknown. Method: immunoSEQ multiplex PCR; TCRdb's copy keeps in-frame clones and lacks some. The sample lists 150,000 to 200,000 clones; more than 80% were seen once. This chain joins TRBV5-4 and TRBJ1-2; 9 bases are a match to TRBD1. Sequencing was performed on PBMCs. This TCR was recovered from a man younger than 30 in good health and CMV-seropositive. CDR3 region: CASSLDGTGFYGYTF. Written as DNA, the CDR3 is TGTGCCAGCAGCTTGGACGGGACAGGGTTCTATGGCTACACCTTC.